This T cell receptor (beta chain) stems from a study of regulatory T cells in long-lasting Graves disease. Study at large: Persistence in Graves' disease denoted antithyroid drug use beyond 5 years alongside positive TSH receptor antibodies. The study's findings and limits: Persistent patients had a count of shared public clonotypes (around 2,700) that exceeded that of new patients (roughly 1,000). Analysis covered peripheral blood alone, not thyroid tissue.

Arm-PCR with iRepertoire HTBI primers amplified the CDR3 regions for these TCR beta libraries. TCRdb re-derived calls from the multiplex PCR reads in MiXCR, one entry per CDR3 protein. This sample yields 300,000 to 500,000 distinct CDR3 sequences, of which less than 25% are seen a single time; under 25% belongs to the top ten. This clonotype was observed a handful of times. Its antigen is still unknown. Described time point: persistent/refractory GD, antithyroid drugs over 5 years with positive TRAb. Isolated PBMC RNA provided the starting material for the TCR library. The origin of this receptor is a female donor with Graves disease. Sequenced here: peripheral blood mononuclear cells (PBMCs), sampled when the disease was refractory, from a patient treated with antithyroid drugs.

The CDR3 coding sequence is TGTGCCAGCAGCTTCAACACCGGGGACGATAACACTGAAGCTTTCTTT. Translated: CASSFNTGDDNTEAFF. This chain uses TRBV5-6 with TRBJ1-1; D possibly corresponds to TRBD1 (5 bases). V lost 2 bases to trimming and J lost 2 bases, with 16 bases between them. There are 16 residues in the CDR3. The germline V gene has CDR1 SGHDT and CDR2 YYEEEE.